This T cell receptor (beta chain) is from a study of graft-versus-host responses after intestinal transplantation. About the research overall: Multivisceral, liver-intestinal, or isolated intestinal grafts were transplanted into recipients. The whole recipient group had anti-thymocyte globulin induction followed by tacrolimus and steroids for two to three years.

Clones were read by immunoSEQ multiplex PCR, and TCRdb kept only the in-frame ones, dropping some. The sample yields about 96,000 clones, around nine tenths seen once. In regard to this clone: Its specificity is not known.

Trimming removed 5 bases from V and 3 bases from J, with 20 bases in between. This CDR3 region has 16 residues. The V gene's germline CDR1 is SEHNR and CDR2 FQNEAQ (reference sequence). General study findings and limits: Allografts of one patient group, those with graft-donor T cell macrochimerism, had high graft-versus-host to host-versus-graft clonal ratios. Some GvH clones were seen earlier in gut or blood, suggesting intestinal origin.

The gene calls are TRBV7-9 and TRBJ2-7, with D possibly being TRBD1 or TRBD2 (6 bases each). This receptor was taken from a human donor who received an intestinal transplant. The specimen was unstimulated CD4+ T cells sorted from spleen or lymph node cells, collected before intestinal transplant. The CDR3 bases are TGTGCCAGCAGCCCGGGACAACTAAAGGGAGGCTACGAGCAGTACTTC. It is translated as CASSPGQLKGGYEQYF.